The 22 T cell receptor beta chains below all came from one sample that was sequenced in a study of graft-versus-host responses after intestinal transplantation. No antigen has been identified for these receptors. TCRdb's copy holds only in-frame clones and misses some; the assay was immunoSEQ multiplex PCR. The profile shows around 70,000 clones, approximately 88% of them singletons. Specimen: unstimulated CD8+ T cells sorted from spleen or lymph node cells, collected before intestinal transplant. The origin of the receptors is a human donor who received an intestinal transplant.

CDR3 sequence: CASSDTANSYNSPLHF. CDR3 sequence (DNA): TGCGCCAGCAGTGATACCGCTAACTCCTATAATTCACCCCTCCACTTT. This sequence joins TRBV10-2 and TRBJ1-6; D gene uncertain. V was cut by 3 bases and J by 0 bases, with 9 bases left in between. CDR1 and CDR2 (germline): WSHSY, SAAADI. This CDR3 comprises 16 residues.

This chain uses TRBV6-1 with TRBJ2-1; TRBD1 matches at 9 bases. Germline V gives CDR1 MNHNS, CDR2 SASEGT. V lost 4 bases and J lost 3; bases outside the gene matches: 4. The CDR3 runs to 15 residues. The CDR3 DNA reads TGTGCCAGCAGTGGTGTGACAGGGGGCTACAATGAGCAGTTCTTC. Amino acids: CASSGVTGGYNEQFF.

CDR3 bases: TGTGCCAGCAGTTTCCCCTGGACAGGGGGCCTTTATGGCTACACCTTC. Translated: CASSFPWTGGLYGYTF. This chain joins TRBV28 and TRBJ1-2, with 11 bases identical to TRBD1. V lost 3 bases, J lost 5 bases, and 8 bases stayed unmatched. The CDR3 is 16 amino acids. Germline values: CDR1 MDHEN, CDR2 SYDVKM.

This rearrangement joins TRBV29-1 to TRBJ2-3; the match to TRBD1 covers 7 bases. Germline trimming cut 7 bases from V and 4 bases from J; bases unmatched to any gene: 14. Germline V gives CDR1 SQVTM, CDR2 ANQGSEA. The CDR3 runs to 15 residues. The DNA for the CDR3 is TGCAGCGCGGACCGGATTGGGACAGCTGCAGATACGCAGTATTTT. Amino acid sequence: CSADRIGTAADTQYF.

The chain uses TRBV6-1 and TRBJ1-2; D is perhaps TRBD1 (5 bases). This CDR3 has 14 amino acids. V shed 6 bases and J shed 4 bases, with 15 bases lying between them. Per the germline V gene, CDR1 is MNHNS and CDR2 is SASEGT. The chain's CDR3 is CASSQGEGSYGYTF. DNA of the CDR3: TGTGCCAGCAGCCAAGGGGAGGGGAGCTATGGCTACACCTTC.

The chain is built from TRBV6-5 and TRBJ2-3, with 7 nucleotides matching TRBD2. Germline values: CDR1 MNHEY, CDR2 SVGAGI. Losses at the gene ends were 5 bases for V and 5 bases for J; bases not matched to a gene: 7. CDR3 length: 14 residues. Here the CDR3 DNA reads TGTGCCAGCAGTCCACTGGGGGGGTTAGATACGCAGTATTTT. It translates to CASSPLGGLDTQYF.

The chain recombines TRBV7-6 with TRBJ2-1; 8 nucleotides align to TRBD2. The CDR3 extends over 15 amino acids. Trimming cost V 5 bases and J 1 base; bases outside gene matches: 4. Germline CDR1 is SGHVS and CDR2 is FNYEAQ. The CDR3 nucleotides read TGTGCCAGCAGCAGAATAGCGGGGTCCTACAATGAGCAGTTCTTC. It codes for CASSRIAGSYNEQFF. Supplemented by reference TRBV7-6 and TRBJ2-1, the full variable domain reads GAGVSQSPRYKVTKRGQDVALRCDPISGHVSLYWYRQALGQGPEFLTYFNYEAQQDKSGLPNDRFSAERPEGSISTLTIQRTEQRDSAMYRCASSRIAGSYNEQFFGPGTRLTVL.

The chain joins TRBV29-1 to TRBJ2-7, with 12 nucleotides matching TRBD2. Germline values: CDR1 SQVTM, CDR2 ANQGSEA. V was pared by 6 bases and J by 4 bases, with 10 bases of the junction left unmatched. The CDR3 covers 15 residues. CDR3 in amino acids: CSVLERLAGVYEQYF. DNA for the CDR3: TGCAGCGTCCTAGAACGACTAGCGGGAGTGTACGAGCAGTACTTC.

The chain recombines TRBV4-1 with TRBJ2-7, with TRBD2 as a possible D gene (6 bases). The germline V and J ends were trimmed by 0 bases and 4 bases, with 16 bases remaining between them. The CDR3 has 16 amino acids. Per germline, CDR1 MGHRA and CDR2 YSYEKL. CDR3 residues: CASSQDPDGSEYEQYF. In nucleotides, the CDR3 is TGCGCCAGCAGCCAAGATCCTGACGGGAGTGAGTACGAGCAGTACTTC.

V gene TRBV5-5 combines with J gene TRBJ1-2; unclear D gene. Germline V gene lookup returns CDR1 SGHKS and CDR2 YYEKEE (reference sequence). This CDR3 spans 14 amino acids. The V end lost 2 bases, the J end lost 0 bases, and 8 bases lay between the germline ends. DNA for the CDR3: TGTGCCAGCAGCTTATTCGGGTCTAACTATGGCTACACCTTC. It is translated as CASSLFGSNYGYTF.

The chain has TRBV5-4 and TRBJ2-7; TRBD1 agrees at 10 bases. V shed 2 bases, J shed 5 bases, and the junction held 7 bases outside the gene matches. The CDR3 runs to 15 residues. CDR1 is SGHNT, CDR2 YYREEE, per germline (reference sequence). Here the CDR3 reads CASSFGDRGHNEQYF. Written as DNA, the CDR3 is TGTGCCAGCAGCTTTGGAGACAGGGGGCATAACGAGCAGTACTTC.

This chain uses TRBV7-2 with TRBJ2-3, with 7 bases lining up with TRBD2. CDR3 length: 14 amino acids. With V trimmed by 2 bases and J by 4 bases, 3 bases remained unmatched. Germline V gene sequence: CDR1 SGHTA, CDR2 FQGNSA. The CDR3 is CASSLLAGADTQYF. As DNA, the CDR3 is TGTGCCAGCAGCTTATTGGCGGGGGCAGATACGCAGTATTTT.

The V and J genes are TRBV7-6 and TRBJ2-1; D may be TRBD2 (5 bases). The V gene's germline CDR1 is SGHVS and CDR2 FNYEAQ. Trimming removed 5 bases at V and 1 base at J, with 9 bases between. The CDR3 runs 14 residues. The CDR3 region is CASSPTISYNEQFF. CDR3 DNA sequence: TGTGCCAGCAGCCCGACTATATCCTACAATGAGCAGTTCTTC.

V gene TRBV9 combines with J gene TRBJ1-5, with a weak D call TRBD1 (6 bases). This CDR3 has 14 residues. V dropped 3 bases and J dropped 0 bases, with 7 bases sitting between them. Germline CDR1 is SGDLS and CDR2 is YYNGEE. The CDR3 coding sequence is TGTGCCAGCAGCGCAGGGGATAGCAATCAGCCCCAGCATTTT. Translated, it gives CASSAGDSNQPQHF.

This sequence joins TRBV7-2 and TRBJ1-4; D gene unclear. CDR1 is SGHTA and CDR2 is FQGNSA in the germline V gene. Between the trimmed V and J ends, which lost 1 base and 2 bases, there was a span of 20 bases. The CDR3 length is 19 residues. Here the CDR3 DNA reads TGTGCCAGCAGCTTAGGTATTCGGGATTCCTCCCGGACTAATGAAAAACTGTTTTTT. As protein: CASSLGIRDSSRTNEKLFF.

The chain uses TRBV5-6 and TRBJ2-1, with TRBD1 identical over 8 bases. The CDR3 consists of 15 residues. Germline CDR1 and CDR2: SGHDT and YYEEEE. Trimming took 1 base from V and 5 from J; bases not matched to a gene: 5. CDR3 bases: TGTGCCAGCAGCTTGAGGCAGGGGGCGGACAATGAGCAGTTCTTC. Protein sequence: CASSLRQGADNEQFF.

The chain employs TRBV4-2 and TRBJ2-7; 7 nucleotides match TRBD2. The ends lost 4 bases at V and 2 bases at J; junction bases unmatched: 5. There are 14 residues in the CDR3. Germline V gene lookup returns CDR1 LGHNA and CDR2 YNFKEQ. The CDR3 region has the DNA TGTGCCAGCAGCCGAGTCGGGGGGACCTACGAGCAGTACTTC. It encodes CASSRVGGTYEQYF.

The rearrangement joins TRBV30 to TRBJ2-2; no clear D. Germline CDR1 is GTSNPN and CDR2 is SVGIG (reference sequence). CDR3 length equals 13 residues. V dropped 0 bases and J dropped 6 bases, with 8 bases sitting between them. CDR3 in DNA: TGTGCCTGGAGTGTACAGAGTGCCGGGGAGCTGTTTTTT. This encodes CAWSVQSAGELFF.

The rearrangement uses TRBV28 and TRBJ2-3; the D gene is possibly TRBD1 (5 bases). V was pared by 1 base and J by 2 bases, with 19 bases between. The CDR3 loop spans 18 amino acids. Germline V gene data show CDR1 as MDHEN and CDR2 as SYDVKM. The CDR3 nucleotides are TGTGCCAGCAGTTTATTATTTGACGGTCGCAGGGACACAGATACGCAGTATTTT. Translating gives CASSLLFDGRRDTDTQYF.

Turning to this clone: Other DNA sequences in this sample translate to the same CDR3. This chain uses TRBV7-6 with TRBJ2-7, with D possibly matching TRBD1 (6 bases). The germline V gene has CDR1 SGHVS and CDR2 FNYEAQ. V was cut by 3 bases and J by 1 base, with 7 bases left in between. This CDR3 comprises 13 residues. CDR3 sequence: CASSLDSSYEQYF. The CDR3 region has the DNA TGTGCCAGCAGCTTGGACAGTTCCTACGAGCAGTACTTC.

The chain employs TRBV5-4 and TRBJ1-6; D may be TRBD1 (5 bases). Per germline, CDR1 SGHNT and CDR2 YYREEE (reference sequence). The CDR3 is 13 residues long. Deletions cut 0 bases from V and 7 bases from J, with 5 bases between. The CDR3 loop is CASSLEGNSPLHF. The CDR3 nucleotides read TGTGCCAGCAGCTTGGAGGGGAATTCACCCCTCCACTTT.

The chain has TRBV13 and TRBJ2-7, with D tentatively TRBD1 (6 bases). Germline V CDR1 and CDR2: PRHDT, FYEKMQ (reference sequence). V dropped 6 bases and J dropped 3 bases, with 12 bases sitting between them. This CDR3 region has 13 residues. The CDR3 protein is CASRTMDSYEQYF. The DNA of the CDR3 is TGTGCCAGCAGGACCATGGACAGCTACGAGCAGTACTTC.